Below, 4 T cell receptor beta chains from the same sample are listed, as sequenced in a study of T cells in Graves' hyperthyroidism and ophthalmopathy. Amplified TCR beta CDR3 regions derived from RNA transcripts. TCR CDR3 regions were first amplified by RT-PCR with HTBI primers. MiXCR, applied by TCRdb to the multiplex PCR reads, yields one record per CDR3 protein. The table lists almost 600,000 distinct CDR3 sequences, 35% to 55% of them singletons. Material: peripheral blood or thyroid tissue (not recorded which). These receptors came from a woman between 18 and 30 years old with Graves' hyperthyroidism.

The chain has TRBV29-1 and TRBJ2-2; no definite D call. The CDR3 covers 12 residues. Germline assignment: CDR1 SQVTM and CDR2 ANQGSEA. V lost 3 bases to trimming and J lost 7 bases, with 9 bases between them. The CDR3 DNA reads as TGCAGCGTTGACGGGCAGGACGGGGAGCTGTTTTTT. Protein: CSVDGQDGELFF.

This clonotype was counted a single time. V usage is TRBV11-3 and J usage is TRBJ1-6; possibly TRBD1 for D (6 bases). CDR3 size: 11 residues. Trimming cost V 4 bases and J 18 bases, with 13 bases left between them. The germline gives CDR1 SGHNT, CDR2 YENEEA. The CDR3 protein is CASSSEQGSHF. The CDR3 region has the DNA TGTGCCAGCAGCTCCGAACAGGGATCCCACTTT. Full variable domain (missing parts from reference TRBV11-3 and TRBJ1-6): EAGVVQSPRYKIIEKKQPVAFWCNPISGHNTLYWYLQNLGQGPELLIRYENEEAVDDSQLPKDRFSAERLKGVDSTLKIQPAELGDSAVYLCASSSEQGSHFGNGTRLTVT.

This clonotype was observed at least ten times. The gene calls are TRBV13 and TRBJ2-5; possibly TRBD2 for D (6 bases). The CDR3 length is 12 residues. CDR1 and CDR2 from the germline V gene are PRHDT and FYEKMQ (reference sequence). Trimming removed 5 bases from V and 5 bases from J, with 9 bases in between. The CDR3 DNA is TGTGCCAGCAGCGGCGGGAAGGAGACCCAGTACTTC. Translation: CASSGGKETQYF.

Concerning this clonotype: At one end, the junction sequence differs from germline, possibly due to a read error. The chain has TRBV15 and TRBJ1-1; weak D call: TRBD1 (6 bases). From germline, CDR1 is LNHNV and CDR2 YYDKDF (reference sequence). This CDR3 is 14 amino acids long. In nucleotides, the CDR3 is TGTGCCACCAGCAATCTACCGGCAGGGGCTGACGCTTTCTTT. Protein product: CATSNLPAGADAFF. Full variable domain (missing parts from reference TRBV15 and TRBJ1-1): DAMVIQNPRYQVTQFGKPVTLSCSQTLNHNVMYWYQQKSSQAPKLLFHYYDKDFNNEADTPDNFQSRRPNTSFCFLDIRSPGLGDTAMYLCATSNLPAGADAFFGQGTRLTVV.